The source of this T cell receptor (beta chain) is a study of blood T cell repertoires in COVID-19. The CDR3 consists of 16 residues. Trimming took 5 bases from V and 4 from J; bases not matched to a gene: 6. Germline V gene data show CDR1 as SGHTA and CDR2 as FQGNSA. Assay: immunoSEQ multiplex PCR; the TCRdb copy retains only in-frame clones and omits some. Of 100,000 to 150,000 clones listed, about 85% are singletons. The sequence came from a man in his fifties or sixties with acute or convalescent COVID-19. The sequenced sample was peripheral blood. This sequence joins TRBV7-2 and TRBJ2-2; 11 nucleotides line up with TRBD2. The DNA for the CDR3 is TGTGCCAGCAGCCTGGGCGGGACTAGCGGCACCGGGGAGCTGTTTTTT. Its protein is CASSLGGTSGTGELFF.